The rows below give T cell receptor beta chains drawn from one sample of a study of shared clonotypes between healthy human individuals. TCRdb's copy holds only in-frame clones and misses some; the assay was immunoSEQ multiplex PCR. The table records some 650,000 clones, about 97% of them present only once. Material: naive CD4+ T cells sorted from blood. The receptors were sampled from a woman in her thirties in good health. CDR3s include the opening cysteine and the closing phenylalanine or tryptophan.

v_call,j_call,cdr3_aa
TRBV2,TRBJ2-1,CAREDRGAYNEQFF
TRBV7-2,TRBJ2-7,CASSSLTTSPIYEQYF
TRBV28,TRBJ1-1,CASSLRIEKAFF
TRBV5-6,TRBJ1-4,CASYPHETDRSNEKLFF
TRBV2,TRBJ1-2,CASSEWRVPTYGYTF
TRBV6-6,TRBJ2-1,CASSYSLANEQFF
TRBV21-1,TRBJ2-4,CASSTLWGQGGELAKNIQYF
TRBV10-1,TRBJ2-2,CASRAGSDTGELFF
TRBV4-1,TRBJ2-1,CASSQELGYNEQFF
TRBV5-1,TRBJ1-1,CASSYRSLQGVRTEAFF
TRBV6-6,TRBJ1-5,CASSYSTGAGQPQHF
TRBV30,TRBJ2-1,CAWGDSFEQFF
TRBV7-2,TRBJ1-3,CASSLSGEAGNTIYF
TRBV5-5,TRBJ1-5,CASSLGLVPKQNQPQHF
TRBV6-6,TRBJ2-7,CASGWLADSYEQYF
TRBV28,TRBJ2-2,CASSLSLGLAGTGELFF
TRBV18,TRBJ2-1,CASSRGQGSYNEQFF
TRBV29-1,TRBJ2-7,CSVRTGGNEQYF
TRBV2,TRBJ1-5,CASSKGQGNQPQHF
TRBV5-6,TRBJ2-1,CASSFPMEGLGLAGGEQFF
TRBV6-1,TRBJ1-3,CASSGESGARGNTIYF
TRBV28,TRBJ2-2,CASSPRAGTGELFF
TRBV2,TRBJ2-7,CASSAQGSSYEQYF
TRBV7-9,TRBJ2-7,CASSVTSGTSYEQYF
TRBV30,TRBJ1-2,CAGQGDGYTF
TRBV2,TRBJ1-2,CASSRRGLKVDYGYTF